The next 24 T cell receptor beta chains were all read from a single sample in a study of T cell clonality in common variable immunodeficiency. Libraries were prepared by immunoSEQ multiplex PCR; TCRdb keeps only in-frame clonotypes and omits some of them. The repertoire yields roughly 29,000 clones, none seen only once; the top ten contain 2.5% to 3.5%. Overall study results and limits: Common variable immunodeficiency TCR beta sequences reportedly had fewer deletions and N-nucleotide insertions.

For these receptors, no antigen is known. Material for sequencing was peripheral blood mononuclear cells. These receptor sequences come from a human donor with common variable immunodeficiency.

This clone was seen a handful of times. The read finishes 3 residues shy of the CDR3 end, and the germline J gene is used to complete it. This chain links TRBV7-8 with TRBJ2-7; D remains unclear. Per germline, CDR1 SGHVS and CDR2 FQNEAQ. Trimming shortened V by 4 bases and J by 4 bases, and 11 bases separated the two germline ends. The CDR3 length is 13 residues. The sequenced part of the CDR3 DNA is TGTGCCAGCAGCTCCACGCTACGGTACGAG. This sequence encodes CASSSTLRYE. The entire CDR3 sequence reads CASSSTLRYEQYF.

This clone showed up many times. The read finishes 3 residues shy of the CDR3 end, and the germline J gene is used to complete it. The chain employs TRBV30 and TRBJ2-7; D is undetermined. Deletions cut 8 bases from V and 2 bases from J, with 10 bases between. This CDR3 spans 11 amino acids. Per the germline V gene, CDR1 is GTSNPN and CDR2 is SVGIG (reference sequence). The part of the CDR3 DNA that was read is TGTGCCGGCCATAGGGCCTACGAG. It yields the protein CAGHRAYE. The full CDR3 reads CAGHRAYEQYF.

Ten or more counts support this clone. The read ends 3 residues early relative to the CDR3; the germline J gene fills the gap. V and J are TRBV20-1 and TRBJ2-7; 10 bases map to TRBD1. Trimming cost V 6 bases and J 0 bases; bases outside gene matches: 11. The CDR3 totals 16 residues. The germline gives CDR1 DFQATT, CDR2 SNEGSKA (reference sequence). CDR3 bases read: TGCAGTGCATCGCCGGGACAGGGGCGGATCTCCTACGAG. This translates into CSASPGQGRISYE. The CDR3 in its entirety is CSASPGQGRISYEQYF.

This clone occurred many times. The CDR3 end falls 3 residues outside the read, so it is completed with the germline J gene. This chain joins TRBV9 and TRBJ2-7, with 11 nucleotides matching TRBD1. Germline CDR1 reads SGDLS; CDR2 reads YYNGEE. The junction had 16 bases not matched to a gene; V was cut back by 2 bases and J by 6 bases. The CDR3 length is 18 residues. CDR3 bases read: TGTGCCAGCAGCGTCGACCATCAACCCGGGACAGGGGGACTCGAG. Amino acid sequence: CASSVDHQPGTGGLE. The full CDR3 is CASSVDHQPGTGGLEQYF.

With regard to this clone: The CDR3 end is not reached by the read, which stops 3 residues before it; the germline J gene fills it in. J is TRBJ2-5 and V is TRBV19; D assignment may be TRBD1 or TRBD2 (7 bases each). This CDR3 has 15 amino acids. The V gene lost 10 bases and the J gene lost 6 bases, with 24 bases spanning the gap. Germline-derived CDR1 and CDR2 are LNHDA and SQIVND (reference sequence). The CDR3 sequence is CATKPQGGGNQTQYF. The DNA read from the CDR3 is TGTGCCACAAAACCACAGGGAGGGGGCAATCAGACC.

This clone has at least ten counts. The sequenced fragment ends 3 residues before the CDR3 boundary, so the rest is inferred from the germline J gene. V usage is TRBV20-1 and J usage is TRBJ2-3; 11 bases are a match to TRBD2. CDR1 DFQATT and CDR2 SNEGSKA come from the germline V gene (reference sequence). V shed 4 bases and J 4 bases; nucleotides not matched to a gene: 7. This CDR3 contains 15 residues. The CDR3 region is CSAILAGGPSDTQYF. The CDR3 DNA, read in part, is TGCAGTGCTATTTTAGCGGGAGGGCCTTCAGATACG.

This clone was counted ten times or more. The read halts 3 residues ahead of the CDR3 end, with the missing end drawn from the germline J gene. The V call is TRBV30, the J call TRBJ2-5; 7 bases fit TRBD2. V lost 5 bases and J lost 4; bases outside the gene matches: 7. CDR3 size: 13 residues. Germline V gene sequence: CDR1 GTSNPN, CDR2 SVGIG (reference sequence). The sequenced part of the CDR3 DNA is TGTGCCTGGGAGCGGGGAGGCGGAGAGACC. Translation: CAWERGGGET. From start to end, the CDR3 is CAWERGGGETQYF. Full variable domain (outside the CDR3, taken from reference TRBV30 and TRBJ2-5): SQTIHQWPATLVQPVGSPLSLECTVEGTSNPNLYWYRQAAGRGLQLLFYSVGIGQISSEVPQNLSASRPQDRQFILSSKKLLLSDSGFYLCAWERGGGETQYFGPGTRLLVL.

In its sample, this clone was seen many times. The CDR3 end falls 3 residues outside the read, so it is completed with the germline J gene. The chain joins TRBV20-1 to TRBJ2-3, with D possibly being TRBD2 (6 bases). The CDR3 totals 14 residues. CDR1 is DFQATT and CDR2 is SNEGSKA in the germline V gene (reference sequence). V lost 5 bases to trimming and J lost 2 bases, with 14 bases between them. CDR3 amino acids: CSAPRIAVTDTQYF. Incomplete CDR3 DNA: TGCAGTGCTCCCCGGATAGCGGTCACAGATACG.

Turning to this clone: The CDR3 end falls 3 residues outside the read, so it is completed with the germline J gene. The chain carries TRBV30 and TRBJ1-5; D is possibly TRBD1 (5 bases). Trimming pared 5 bases from V and 4 bases from J, leaving 15 bases between. The CDR3 contains 14 residues. The germline V gene encodes CDR1 GTSNPN and CDR2 SVGIG (reference sequence). CDR3 amino acids: CAWGAAGTNQPQHF. The sequenced CDR3 bases are TGTGCCTGGGGGGCCGCAGGAACTAATCAGCCC.

This clone showed up just a few times. The observed sequence ends 3 residues before the CDR3 terminus, with the missing tail filled in from the germline J gene. The V gene is TRBV20-1, the J gene TRBJ2-7, with a weak D call TRBD1 (6 bases). The CDR3 sequence is 13 residues long. The germline CDR1 and CDR2 sequences are DFQATT and SNEGSKA (reference sequence). Trimming took off 1 base at V and 4 bases at J, with 11 bases between the two ends. Incomplete CDR3 DNA: TGCAGTGCTAGAGTTAACAGGGAGTACGAG. This gives the protein CSARVNREYE. The CDR3, in full, reads CSARVNREYEQYF.

There are many counts of this clone. The CDR3 end lies 3 residues beyond the end of the read and is filled in from the germline J gene. The chain joins TRBV30 to TRBJ1-2; no clear D gene. The CDR3 contains 15 residues. The V and J ends lost 1 base and 4 bases respectively, with 16 bases between them. CDR1 and CDR2 from the germline V gene are GTSNPN and SVGIG (reference sequence). The CDR3 bases that were read are TGTGCCTGGAGTGGGTATACAGACCGAGGCTATGGC. It translates to CAWSGYTDRGYG. The entire CDR3 is CAWSGYTDRGYGYTF.

This clone was picked up many times. The read gets to within 3 residues of the CDR3 end, and the germline J gene fills in the rest. The chain employs TRBV6-1 and TRBJ1-5; unclear D gene. Germline V gene lookup returns CDR1 MNHNS and CDR2 SASEGT. This CDR3 comprises 17 residues. The V and J ends lost 1 base and 0 bases respectively, with 13 bases between them. The DNA read from the CDR3 is TGTGCCAGCAGTGAAGTAGCCAGCGTCTATAGCAATCAGCCC. This encodes CASSEVASVYSNQP. Given in full, the CDR3 is CASSEVASVYSNQPQHF.

This clone came up many times. The read gets to within 3 residues of the CDR3 end, and the germline J gene fills in the rest. The chain employs TRBV2 and TRBJ2-3; 8 nucleotides align to TRBD2. This CDR3 is built from 16 residues. Looked up from germline, CDR1 is SNHLY and CDR2 is FYNNEI. V lost 8 bases and J lost 1; bases outside the gene matches: 11. CDR3 DNA (partial): TGTGCCAGCTCCCTGGAAGCGGGAGTTGGCACAGATACG. It translates to CASSLEAGVGTDT. The full-length CDR3 reads as CASSLEAGVGTDTQYF.

With respect to this clone: The read ends 3 residues before the CDR3 terminus; that terminus is restored from the germline J gene. J is TRBJ2-7 and V is TRBV27, with D perhaps matching TRBD1 (6 bases). Germline loops: CDR1 MNHEY, CDR2 SMNVEV (reference sequence). The CDR3 runs 12 residues. Trimming shortened V by 6 bases and J by 1 base, and 7 bases separated the two germline ends. CDR3 DNA (partial): TGTGCCAGCAGGGACAGATCCTACGAG. Translation gives CASRDRSYE. The full CDR3 protein reads CASRDRSYEQYF.

This clone has a count of ten or more. The read terminates 3 residues ahead of where the CDR3 ends, so the germline J gene completes it. The J gene is TRBJ2-2, the V gene TRBV5-5, with no clear D. The CDR3 is 14 residues long. The V end lost 1 base, the J end lost 1 base, and 5 bases lay between the germline ends. Germline loops: CDR1 SGHKS, CDR2 YYEKEE (reference sequence). CDR3 DNA, as far as it was read: TGTGCCAGCAGCTTGTTACAGAACACCGGGGAG. Its translation: CASSLLQNTGE. The entire CDR3 protein reads CASSLLQNTGELFF. Full variable domain (outside the CDR3, taken from reference TRBV5-5 and TRBJ2-2): DAGVTQSPTHLIKTRGQQVTLRCSPISGHKSVSWYQQVLGQGPQFIFQYYEKEERGRGNFPDRFSARQFPNYSSELNVNALLLGDSALYLCASSLLQNTGELFFGEGSRLTVL.

The table lists this clone with a few counts. The read terminates 3 residues ahead of where the CDR3 ends, so the germline J gene completes it. This rearrangement joins TRBV11-2 to TRBJ2-7, with D maybe TRBD1 (6 bases). CDR3 length: 15 amino acids. V gave up 4 bases and J gave up 4 bases, with 17 bases separating them. Germline V gene lookup returns CDR1 SGHAT and CDR2 FQNNGV. The CDR3 sequence: CASSSYTGLSYEQYF. The sequenced CDR3 bases are TGTGCCAGCAGCTCATATACAGGGCTTAGTTACGAG.

This clone was detected ten times or more. The observed sequence ends 3 residues before the CDR3 terminus, with the missing tail filled in from the germline J gene. The chain is built from TRBV7-9 and TRBJ1-4; D possibly corresponds to TRBD1 (5 bases). Trimming left V 4 bases short and J 5 bases short, with 11 bases between. The CDR3 has 14 amino acids. Per germline, CDR1 SEHNR and CDR2 FQNEAQ (reference sequence). CDR3 in amino acids: CASSSTALNEKLFF. CDR3 DNA, as far as it was read: TGTGCCAGCAGCTCGACAGCTTTGAATGAAAAA.

Turning to this clone: The CDR3 extends 3 residues past the end of the read, so its final part is completed from the germline J gene. The rearrangement uses TRBV20-1 and TRBJ2-7, with 8 bases fitting TRBD2. The CDR3 is made up of 15 amino acids. Germline CDR1 and CDR2: DFQATT and SNEGSKA (reference sequence). The J segment lost 2 bases and the V segment lost 3 bases, leaving 9 bases of the junction unmatched. The CDR3 bases that were read are TGCAGTGCTAGTGCCCTACGGGAGGGGCCCTACGAG. Amino acid sequence: CSASALREGPYE. The complete CDR3 reads CSASALREGPYEQYF.

This clone was picked up a small number of times. The missing CDR3 end, 3 residues past where the read stops, is filled in from the germline J gene. This chain uses TRBV5-8 with TRBJ2-1; 10 positions agree with TRBD2. Germline V gene sequence: CDR1 SGHTS, CDR2 YDEGEE. The CDR3 is made up of 15 amino acids. V lost 4 bases and J lost 2; bases outside the gene matches: 3. CDR3 loop: CASSPLAGAYNEQFF. The sequenced CDR3 bases are TGTGCCAGCAGCCCTCTAGCGGGAGCCTACAATGAG. Supplemented by reference TRBV5-8 and TRBJ2-1, the full variable domain reads EAGVTQSPTHLIKTRGQQATLRCSPISGHTSVYWYQQALGLGLQFLLWYDEGEERNRGNFPPRFSGRQFPNYSSELNVNALELEDSALYLCASSPLAGAYNEQFFGPGTRLTVL.

This clone has only a few counts. With the read ending 3 residues before the CDR3 end, the germline J gene is used to fill in that end. The gene calls are TRBV30 and TRBJ2-7; D is unclear. From germline, CDR1 is GTSNPN and CDR2 SVGIG (reference sequence). V was trimmed by 7 bases and J by 2 bases, leaving 15 bases between them. The CDR3 totals 13 residues. The sequenced part of the CDR3 DNA is TGTGCCTTAAGATTTCAAGCAACCTACGAG. Protein: CALRFQATYE. The full-length CDR3 reads as CALRFQATYEQYF. The variable domain in full, with the rest retrieved from reference TRBV30 and TRBJ2-7, is SQTIHQWPATLVQPVGSPLSLECTVEGTSNPNLYWYRQAAGRGLQLLFYSVGIGQISSEVPQNLSASRPQDRQFILSSKKLLLSDSGFYLCALRFQATYEQYFGPGTRLTVT.

On this clone itself: Read coverage stops 3 residues before the CDR3 terminus; the germline J gene supplies the remainder. The genes are TRBV6-1 and TRBJ1-5, with TRBD1 matching 9 bases. Germline CDR1 is MNHNS and CDR2 is SASEGT. The CDR3 loop spans 15 amino acids. Trimming at V came to 3 bases and at J to 4 bases, leaving 4 bases not matched to a gene. The sequenced part of the CDR3 DNA is TGTGCCAGCAGTGACGGGACAGGGCTTAATCAGCCC. Protein: CASSDGTGLNQP. The whole CDR3 sequence is CASSDGTGLNQPQHF.

In this sample, this clone turned up a few times. The CDR3 end lies 3 residues beyond the end of the read and is filled in from the germline J gene. This chain joins TRBV18 and TRBJ1-4; D is ambiguous. The germline V and J ends were trimmed by 1 base and 7 bases, with 16 bases remaining between them. Germline values: CDR1 KGHSH, CDR2 LQKENI. There are 16 residues in the CDR3. The CDR3 loop reads CASSPLEAGGGEKLFF. CDR3 DNA (partial): TGTGCCAGCTCACCACTGGAGGCCGGCGGTGGTGAAAAA.

This clone was found many times. This chain's CDR3 is CASSPGTGGFVNEQFF. Partial CDR3 DNA: TGTGCCAGCTCCCCTGGAACAGGGGGGTTTGTTAATGAG. The chain employs TRBV18 and TRBJ2-1; 8 nucleotides line up with TRBD1. Read coverage stops 3 residues before the CDR3 terminus; the germline J gene supplies the remainder. The CDR3 spans 16 residues. V lost 6 bases and J lost 7; bases outside the gene matches: 14. Germline values: CDR1 KGHSH, CDR2 LQKENI.

This clone was counted at least ten times. The CDR3 end falls 3 residues outside the read, so it is completed with the germline J gene. The chain uses TRBV7-3 and TRBJ2-1; tentative D call: TRBD2 (6 bases). This CDR3 comprises 13 residues. Deletions cut 8 bases from V and 9 bases from J, with 17 bases between. CDR1 and CDR2 from the germline V gene are SGHTA and FQGTGA. The CDR3 loop is CASHASVVGEQFF. The sequenced part of the CDR3 DNA is TGTGCCAGCCACGCTAGCGTCGTGGGTGAG.